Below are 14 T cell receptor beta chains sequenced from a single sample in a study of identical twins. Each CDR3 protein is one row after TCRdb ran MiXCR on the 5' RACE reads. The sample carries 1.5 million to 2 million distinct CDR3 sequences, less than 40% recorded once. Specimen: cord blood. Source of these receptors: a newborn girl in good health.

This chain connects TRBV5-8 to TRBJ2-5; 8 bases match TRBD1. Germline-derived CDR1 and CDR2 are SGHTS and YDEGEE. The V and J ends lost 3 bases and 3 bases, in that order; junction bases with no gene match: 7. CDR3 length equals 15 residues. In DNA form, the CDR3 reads TGTGCCAGCAGCTCTAGGACAGGGAGCGAAGAGACCCAGTACTTC. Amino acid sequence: CASSSRTGSEETQYF.

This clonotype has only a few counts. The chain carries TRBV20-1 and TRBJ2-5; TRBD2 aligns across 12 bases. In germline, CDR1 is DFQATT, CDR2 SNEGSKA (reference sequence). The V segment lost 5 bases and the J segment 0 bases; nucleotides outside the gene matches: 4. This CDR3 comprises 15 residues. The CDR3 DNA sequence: TGCAGTGCTGGAAGACTAGCGGGGGACCAAGAGACCCAGTACTTC. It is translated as CSAGRLAGDQETQYF.

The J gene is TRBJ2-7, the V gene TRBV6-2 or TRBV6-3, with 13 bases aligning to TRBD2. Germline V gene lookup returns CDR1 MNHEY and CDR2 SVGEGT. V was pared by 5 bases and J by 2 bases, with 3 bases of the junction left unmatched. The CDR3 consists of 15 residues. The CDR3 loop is CASSRGTSGAYEQYF. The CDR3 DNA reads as TGTGCCAGCAGTCGCGGGACTAGCGGGGCCTACGAGCAGTACTTC.

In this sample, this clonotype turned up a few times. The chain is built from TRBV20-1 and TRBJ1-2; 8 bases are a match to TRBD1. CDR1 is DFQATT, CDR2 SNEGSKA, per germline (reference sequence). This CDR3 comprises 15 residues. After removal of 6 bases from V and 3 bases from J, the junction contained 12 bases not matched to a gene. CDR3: CSALRPGGAHYGYTF. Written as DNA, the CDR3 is TGCAGTGCGCTTAGACCAGGGGGCGCCCACTATGGCTACACCTTC.

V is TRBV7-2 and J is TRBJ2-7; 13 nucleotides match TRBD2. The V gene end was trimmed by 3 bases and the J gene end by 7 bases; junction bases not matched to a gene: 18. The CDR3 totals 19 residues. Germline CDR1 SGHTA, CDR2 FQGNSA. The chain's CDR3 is CASSFGARLAGGSYNEQYF. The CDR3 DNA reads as TGTGCCAGCAGCTTCGGTGCCCGACTAGCGGGAGGATCCTACAATGAGCAGTACTTC.

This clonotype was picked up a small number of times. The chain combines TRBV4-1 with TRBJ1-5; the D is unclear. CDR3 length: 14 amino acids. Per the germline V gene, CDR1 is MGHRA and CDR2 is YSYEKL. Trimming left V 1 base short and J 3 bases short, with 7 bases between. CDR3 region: CASSQAQDNQPQHF. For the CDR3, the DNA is TGCGCCAGCAGCCAAGCCCAGGACAATCAGCCCCAGCATTTT.

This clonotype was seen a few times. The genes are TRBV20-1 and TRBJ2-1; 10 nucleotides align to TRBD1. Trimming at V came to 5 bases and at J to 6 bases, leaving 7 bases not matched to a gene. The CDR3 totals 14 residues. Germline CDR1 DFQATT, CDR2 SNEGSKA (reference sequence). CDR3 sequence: CSAPPGQGSNEQFF. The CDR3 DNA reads TGCAGTGCTCCCCCGGGACAGGGGTCCAATGAGCAGTTCTTC.

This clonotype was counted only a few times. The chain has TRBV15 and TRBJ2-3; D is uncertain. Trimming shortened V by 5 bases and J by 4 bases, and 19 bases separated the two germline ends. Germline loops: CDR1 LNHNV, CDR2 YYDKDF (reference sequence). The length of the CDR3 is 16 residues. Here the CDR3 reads CATSARTPSRPDTQYF. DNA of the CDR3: TGTGCCACCAGCGCAAGGACCCCGTCAAGGCCAGATACGCAGTATTTT.

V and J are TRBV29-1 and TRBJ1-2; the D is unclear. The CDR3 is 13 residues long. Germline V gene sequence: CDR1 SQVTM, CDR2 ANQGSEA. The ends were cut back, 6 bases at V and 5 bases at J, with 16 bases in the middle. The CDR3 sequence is CSVRGQEVYGYTF. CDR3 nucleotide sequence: TGCAGCGTCCGAGGGCAGGAGGTGTATGGCTACACCTTC.

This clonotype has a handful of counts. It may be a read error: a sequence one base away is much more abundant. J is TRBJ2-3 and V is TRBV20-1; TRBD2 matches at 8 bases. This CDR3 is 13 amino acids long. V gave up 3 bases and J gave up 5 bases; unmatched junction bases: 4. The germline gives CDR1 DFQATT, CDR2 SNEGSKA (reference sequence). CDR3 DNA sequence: TGCAGTGCTAGCGGGGGGGCCATAGATACGCAGTATTTT. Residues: CSASGGAIDTQYF.

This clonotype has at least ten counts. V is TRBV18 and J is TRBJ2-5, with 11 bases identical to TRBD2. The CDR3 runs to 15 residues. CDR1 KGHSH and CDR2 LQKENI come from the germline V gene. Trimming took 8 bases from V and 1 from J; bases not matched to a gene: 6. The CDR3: CASSPLAGGQETQYF. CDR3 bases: TGTGCCAGCAGCCCCCTAGCGGGGGGCCAAGAGACCCAGTACTTC.

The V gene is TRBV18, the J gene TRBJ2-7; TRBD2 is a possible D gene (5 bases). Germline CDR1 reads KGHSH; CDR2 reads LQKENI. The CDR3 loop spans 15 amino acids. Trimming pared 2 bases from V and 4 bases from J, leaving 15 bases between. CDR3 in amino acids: CASSPTPLTGYEQYF. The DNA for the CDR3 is TGTGCCAGCTCACCAACTCCCCTCACGGGGTACGAGCAGTACTTC.

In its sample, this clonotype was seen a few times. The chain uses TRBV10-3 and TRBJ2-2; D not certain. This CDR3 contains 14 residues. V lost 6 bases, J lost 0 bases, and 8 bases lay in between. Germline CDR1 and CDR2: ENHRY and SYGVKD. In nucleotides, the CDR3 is TGTGCCATCAGAGTGCACACGAACACCGGGGAGCTGTTTTTT. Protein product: CAIRVHTNTGELFF.

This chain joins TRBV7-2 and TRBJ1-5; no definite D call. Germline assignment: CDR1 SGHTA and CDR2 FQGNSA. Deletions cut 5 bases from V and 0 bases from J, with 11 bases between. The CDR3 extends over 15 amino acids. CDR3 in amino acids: CASSPQTNSNQPQHF. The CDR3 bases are TGTGCCAGCAGCCCCCAAACAAATAGCAATCAGCCCCAGCATTTT.